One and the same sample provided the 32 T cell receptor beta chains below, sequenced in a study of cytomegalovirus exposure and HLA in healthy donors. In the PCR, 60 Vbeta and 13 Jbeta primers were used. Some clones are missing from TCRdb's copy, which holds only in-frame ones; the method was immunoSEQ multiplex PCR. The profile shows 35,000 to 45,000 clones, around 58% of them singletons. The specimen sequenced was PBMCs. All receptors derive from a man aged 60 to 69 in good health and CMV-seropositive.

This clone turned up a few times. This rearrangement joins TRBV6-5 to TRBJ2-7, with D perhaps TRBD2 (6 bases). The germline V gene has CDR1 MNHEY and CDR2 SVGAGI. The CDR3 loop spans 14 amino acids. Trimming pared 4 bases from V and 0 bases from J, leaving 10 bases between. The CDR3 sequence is CASSSDGSSYEQYF. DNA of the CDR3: TGTGCCAGCAGTTCGGACGGGAGCTCCTACGAGCAGTACTTC.

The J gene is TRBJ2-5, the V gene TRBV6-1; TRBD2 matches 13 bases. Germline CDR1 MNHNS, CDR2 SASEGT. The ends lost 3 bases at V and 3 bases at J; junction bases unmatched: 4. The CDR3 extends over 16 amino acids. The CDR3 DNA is TGTGCCAGCAGTGATCCGGGACTAGCGGGAAAAGAGACCCAGTACTTC. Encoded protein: CASSDPGLAGKETQYF.

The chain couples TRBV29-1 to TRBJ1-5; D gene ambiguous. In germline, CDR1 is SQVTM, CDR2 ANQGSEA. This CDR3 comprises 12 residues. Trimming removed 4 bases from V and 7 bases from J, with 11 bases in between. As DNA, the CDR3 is TGCAGCGTTGGAGGAGCGGACCAGCCCCAGCATTTT. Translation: CSVGGADQPQHF.

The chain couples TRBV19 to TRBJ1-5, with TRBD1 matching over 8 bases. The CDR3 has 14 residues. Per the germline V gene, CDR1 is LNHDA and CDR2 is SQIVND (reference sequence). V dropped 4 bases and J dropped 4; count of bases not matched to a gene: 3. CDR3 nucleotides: TGTGCCAGTAGTACCGACAGGGGTAATCAGCCCCAGCATTTT. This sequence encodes CASSTDRGNQPQHF.

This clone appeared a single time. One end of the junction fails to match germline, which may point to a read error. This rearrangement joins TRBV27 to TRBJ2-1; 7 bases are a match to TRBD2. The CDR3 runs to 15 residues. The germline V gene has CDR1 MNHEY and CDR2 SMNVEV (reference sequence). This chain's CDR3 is CASTLLAYAYNEQFF. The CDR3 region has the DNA TGTGCCAGCACTTTACTAGCGTACGCCTACAATGAGCAGTTCTTC.

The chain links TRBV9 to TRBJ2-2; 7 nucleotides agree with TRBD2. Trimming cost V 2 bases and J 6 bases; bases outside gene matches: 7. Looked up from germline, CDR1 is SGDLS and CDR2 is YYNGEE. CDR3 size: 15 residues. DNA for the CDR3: TGTGCCAGCAGCGTGGGGGGAGGGCCCCCCGGGGAGCTGTTTTTT. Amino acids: CASSVGGGPPGELFF.

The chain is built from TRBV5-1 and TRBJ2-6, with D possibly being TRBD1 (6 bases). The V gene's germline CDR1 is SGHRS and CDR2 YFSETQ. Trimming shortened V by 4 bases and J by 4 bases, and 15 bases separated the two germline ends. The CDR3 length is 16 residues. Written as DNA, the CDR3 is TGCGCCAGCAGCCCCGCAGGGGTCTCGGGGGCCAACGTCCTGACTTTC. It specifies CASSPAGVSGANVLTF.

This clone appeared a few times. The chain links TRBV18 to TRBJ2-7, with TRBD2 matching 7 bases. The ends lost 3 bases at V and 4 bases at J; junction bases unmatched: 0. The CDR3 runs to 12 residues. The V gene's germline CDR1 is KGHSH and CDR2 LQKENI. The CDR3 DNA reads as TGTGCCAGCTCACCCGGGAGGTACGAGCAGTACTTC. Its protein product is CASSPGRYEQYF.

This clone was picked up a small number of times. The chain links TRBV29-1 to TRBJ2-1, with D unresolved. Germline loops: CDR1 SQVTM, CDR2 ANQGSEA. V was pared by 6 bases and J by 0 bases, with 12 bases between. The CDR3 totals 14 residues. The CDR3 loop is CSVRASTSYNEQFF. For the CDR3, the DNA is TGCAGCGTCCGAGCCTCCACCTCCTACAATGAGCAGTTCTTC.

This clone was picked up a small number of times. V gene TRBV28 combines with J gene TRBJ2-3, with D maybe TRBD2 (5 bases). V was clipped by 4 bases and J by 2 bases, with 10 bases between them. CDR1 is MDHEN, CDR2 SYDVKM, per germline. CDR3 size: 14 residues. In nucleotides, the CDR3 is TGTGCCAGCAGTTCCGAGGGTTCCACAGATACGCAGTATTTT. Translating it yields CASSSEGSTDTQYF.

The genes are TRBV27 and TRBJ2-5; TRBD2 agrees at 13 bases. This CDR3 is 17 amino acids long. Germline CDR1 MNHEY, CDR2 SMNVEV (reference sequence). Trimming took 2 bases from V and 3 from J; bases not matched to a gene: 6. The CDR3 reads CASSLSKGLAGKETQYF. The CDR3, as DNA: TGTGCCAGCAGTTTAAGTAAGGGACTAGCGGGAAAAGAGACCCAGTACTTC.

CDR3 amino acids: CASSFWGRANTGELFF. The CDR3 nucleotides read TGTGCCAGCAGTTTTTGGGGGAGGGCGAACACCGGGGAGCTGTTTTTT. The rearrangement uses TRBV28 and TRBJ2-2; 7 bases line up with TRBD2. V was clipped by 3 bases and J by 0 bases; unmatched bases: 4. The germline V gene has CDR1 MDHEN and CDR2 SYDVKM. The CDR3 contains 16 residues.

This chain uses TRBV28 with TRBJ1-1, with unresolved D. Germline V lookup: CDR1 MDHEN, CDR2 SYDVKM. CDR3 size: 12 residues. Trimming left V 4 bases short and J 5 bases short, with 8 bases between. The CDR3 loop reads CASSYGLTEAFF. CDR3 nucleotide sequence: TGTGCCAGCAGTTACGGGTTAACTGAAGCTTTCTTT.

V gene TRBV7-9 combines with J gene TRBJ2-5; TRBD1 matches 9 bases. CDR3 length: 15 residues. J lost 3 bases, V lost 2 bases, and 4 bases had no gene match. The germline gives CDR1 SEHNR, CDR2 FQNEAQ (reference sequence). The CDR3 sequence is CASSLQQGAKETQYF. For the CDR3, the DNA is TGTGCCAGCAGCTTACAACAGGGGGCAAAAGAGACCCAGTACTTC.

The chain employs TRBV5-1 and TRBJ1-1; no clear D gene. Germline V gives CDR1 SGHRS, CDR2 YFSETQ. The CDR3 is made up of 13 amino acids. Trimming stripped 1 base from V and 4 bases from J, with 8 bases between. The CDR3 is CASSLSQATEAFF. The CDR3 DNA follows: TGCGCCAGCAGCTTGTCCCAGGCCACTGAAGCTTTCTTT.

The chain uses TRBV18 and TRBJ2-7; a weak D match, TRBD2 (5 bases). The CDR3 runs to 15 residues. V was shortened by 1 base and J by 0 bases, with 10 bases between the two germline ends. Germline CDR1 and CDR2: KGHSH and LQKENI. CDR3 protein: CASSPRSGNSYEQYF. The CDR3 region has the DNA TGTGCCAGCTCACCACGATCCGGGAACTCCTACGAGCAGTACTTC.

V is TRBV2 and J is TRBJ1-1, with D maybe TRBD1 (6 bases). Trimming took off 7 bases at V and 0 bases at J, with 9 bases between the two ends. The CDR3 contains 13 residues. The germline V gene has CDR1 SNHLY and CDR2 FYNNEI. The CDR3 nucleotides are TGTGCCAGCACCGGACAGTTGAACACTGAAGCTTTCTTT. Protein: CASTGQLNTEAFF.

The CDR3 DNA sequence: TGTGCCAGCTCACCCCGAAGTATGGAGGTAACAGATACGCAGTATTTT. It is translated as CASSPRSMEVTDTQYF. The chain is built from TRBV18 and TRBJ2-3; D may be TRBD2 (5 bases). Trimming stripped 3 bases from V and 3 bases from J, with 16 bases between. This CDR3 has 16 amino acids. Germline-derived CDR1 and CDR2 are KGHSH and LQKENI.

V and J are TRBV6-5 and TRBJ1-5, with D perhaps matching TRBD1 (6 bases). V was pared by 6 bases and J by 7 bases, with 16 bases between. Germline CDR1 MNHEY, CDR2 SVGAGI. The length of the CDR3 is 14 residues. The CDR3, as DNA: TGTGCCAGCAGCAGCGGACAGTGGGGGCAGCCCCAGCATTTT. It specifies CASSSGQWGQPQHF.

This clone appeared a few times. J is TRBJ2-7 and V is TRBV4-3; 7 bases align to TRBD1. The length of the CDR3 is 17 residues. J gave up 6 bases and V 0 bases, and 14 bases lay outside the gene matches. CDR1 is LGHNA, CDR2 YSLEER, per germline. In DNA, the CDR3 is TGCGCCAGCAGCCAAGACCTTCAGGGGCAGGGGGTTGCCGAGCAGTACTTC. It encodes CASSQDLQGQGVAEQYF.

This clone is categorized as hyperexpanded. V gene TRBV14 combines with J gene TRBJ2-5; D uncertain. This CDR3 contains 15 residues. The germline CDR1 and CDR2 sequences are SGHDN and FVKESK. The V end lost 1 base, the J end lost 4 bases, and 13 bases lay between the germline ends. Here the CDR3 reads CASSQAVVGRETQYF. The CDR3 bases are TGTGCCAGCAGCCAAGCGGTGGTGGGCCGAGAGACCCAGTACTTC.

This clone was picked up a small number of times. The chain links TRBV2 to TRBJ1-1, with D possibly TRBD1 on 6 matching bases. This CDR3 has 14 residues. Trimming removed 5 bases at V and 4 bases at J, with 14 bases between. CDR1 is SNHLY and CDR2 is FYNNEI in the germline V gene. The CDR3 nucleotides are TGTGCCAGCAGTCGATTCGGGACACTCACTGAAGCTTTCTTT. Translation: CASSRFGTLTEAFF. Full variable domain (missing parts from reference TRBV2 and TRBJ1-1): EPEVTQTPSHQVTQMGQEVILRCVPISNHLYFYWYRQILGQKVEFLVSFYNNEISEKSEIFDDQFSVERPDGSNFTLKIRSTKLEDSAMYFCASSRFGTLTEAFFGQGTRLTVV.

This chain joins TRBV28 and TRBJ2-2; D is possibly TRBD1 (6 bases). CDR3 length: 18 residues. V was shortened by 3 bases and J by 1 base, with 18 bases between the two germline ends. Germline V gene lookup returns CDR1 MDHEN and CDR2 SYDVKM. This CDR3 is CASSFTRYRERNTGELFF. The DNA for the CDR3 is TGTGCCAGCAGTTTTACCCGATACAGGGAACGGAACACCGGGGAGCTGTTTTTT.

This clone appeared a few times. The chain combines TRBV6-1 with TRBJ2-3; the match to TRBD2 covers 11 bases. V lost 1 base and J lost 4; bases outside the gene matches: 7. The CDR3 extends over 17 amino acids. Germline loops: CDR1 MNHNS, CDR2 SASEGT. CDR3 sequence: CASSEGLAGGVPDTQYF. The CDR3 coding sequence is TGTGCCAGCAGTGAAGGCTTAGCGGGAGGGGTCCCAGATACGCAGTATTTT.

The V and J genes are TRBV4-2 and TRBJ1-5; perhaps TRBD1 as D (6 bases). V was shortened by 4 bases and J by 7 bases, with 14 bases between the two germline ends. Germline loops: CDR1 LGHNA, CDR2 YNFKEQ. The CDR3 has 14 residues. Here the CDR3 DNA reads TGTGCCAGCAGCCCCCTAGGGGGATTGCAGCCCCAGCATTTT. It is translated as CASSPLGGLQPQHF.

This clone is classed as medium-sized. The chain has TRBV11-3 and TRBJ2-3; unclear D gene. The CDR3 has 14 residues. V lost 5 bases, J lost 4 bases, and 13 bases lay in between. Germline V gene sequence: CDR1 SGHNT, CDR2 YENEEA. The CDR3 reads CASSPPSVSDTQYF. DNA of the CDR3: TGTGCCAGCAGCCCCCCCAGTGTGTCAGATACGCAGTATTTT. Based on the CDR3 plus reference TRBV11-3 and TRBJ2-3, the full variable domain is EAGVVQSPRYKIIEKKQPVAFWCNPISGHNTLYWYLQNLGQGPELLIRYENEEAVDDSQLPKDRFSAERLKGVDSTLKIQPAELGDSAVYLCASSPPSVSDTQYFGPGTRLTVL.

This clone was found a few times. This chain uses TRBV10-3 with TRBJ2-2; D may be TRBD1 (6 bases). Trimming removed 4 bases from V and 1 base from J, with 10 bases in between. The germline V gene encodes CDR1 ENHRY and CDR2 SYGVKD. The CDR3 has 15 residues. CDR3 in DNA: TGTGCCATCAGTGTGGACAGCTTGAACACCGGGGAGCTGTTTTTT. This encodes CAISVDSLNTGELFF.

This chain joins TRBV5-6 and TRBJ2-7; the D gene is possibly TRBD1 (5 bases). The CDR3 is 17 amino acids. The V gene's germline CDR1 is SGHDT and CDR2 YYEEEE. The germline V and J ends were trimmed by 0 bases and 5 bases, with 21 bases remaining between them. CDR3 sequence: CASSLALTGVNRHEQYF. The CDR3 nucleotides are TGTGCCAGCAGCTTGGCCCTAACAGGAGTTAACCGACACGAGCAGTACTTC.

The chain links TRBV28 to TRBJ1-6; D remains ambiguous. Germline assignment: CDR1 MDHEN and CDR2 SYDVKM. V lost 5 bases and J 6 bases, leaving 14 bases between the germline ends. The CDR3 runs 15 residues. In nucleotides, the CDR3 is TGTGCCAGCAGTCTCCAGACAAGCATTAATTCACCCCTCCACTTT. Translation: CASSLQTSINSPLHF. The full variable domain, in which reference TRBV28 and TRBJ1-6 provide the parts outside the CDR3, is DVKVTQSSRYLVKRTGEKVFLECVQDMDHENMFWYRQDPGLGLRLIYFSYDVKMKEKGDIPEGYSVSREKKERFSLILESASTNQTSMYLCASSLQTSINSPLHFGNGTRLTVT.

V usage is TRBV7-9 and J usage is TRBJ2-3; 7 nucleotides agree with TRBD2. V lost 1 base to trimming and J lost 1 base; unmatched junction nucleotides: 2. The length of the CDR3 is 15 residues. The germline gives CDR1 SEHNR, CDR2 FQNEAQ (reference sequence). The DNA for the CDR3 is TGTGCCAGCAGCTTAGTTCTAGCGGGCACAGATACGCAGTATTTT. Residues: CASSLVLAGTDTQYF.

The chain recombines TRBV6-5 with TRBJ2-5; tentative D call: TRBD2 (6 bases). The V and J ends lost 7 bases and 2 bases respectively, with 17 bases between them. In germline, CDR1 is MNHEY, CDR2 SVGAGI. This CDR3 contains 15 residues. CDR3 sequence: CASIDLTSSQETQYF. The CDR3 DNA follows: TGTGCCAGCATAGACTTGACTAGTTCTCAAGAGACCCAGTACTTC.

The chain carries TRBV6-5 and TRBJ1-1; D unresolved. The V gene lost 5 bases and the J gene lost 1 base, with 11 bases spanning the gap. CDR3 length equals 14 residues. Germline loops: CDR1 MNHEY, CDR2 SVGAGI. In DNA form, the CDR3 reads TGTGCCAGCAGTGTGGGCAGTTCGAACACTGAAGCTTTCTTT. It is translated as CASSVGSSNTEAFF.